This is a list of T cell receptor beta chains from one sample in a study of cytomegalovirus exposure and HLA in healthy donors. Clones were sequenced by immunoSEQ multiplex PCR, and TCRdb holds only the in-frame ones, with some missing. The sample consists of over 80,000 clones, roughly 74% of them appearing once. Sequenced sample: PBMCs. These receptors came from a female donor in good health and CMV-seropositive. Both conserved end residues are part of each CDR3. A D gene is named only where the DNA matches it firmly. Clone size is given for some rows only: seen once, a few or many times, or a class if the clone is expanded.

clone size	V gene	D gene	J gene	CDR3 DNA	CDR3 protein
NA	TRBV5-8	TRBD1	TRBJ2-2	TGTGCCAGCAGATCAGACAGGGCCGGGGAGCTGTTTTTT	CASRSDRAGELFF
NA	TRBV7-9	TRBD1	TRBJ1-2	TGTGCCAGCAGCTTACTACGGGACAGGGATGGCTACACCTTC	CASSLLRDRDGYTF
NA	TRBV7-6	NA	TRBJ2-1	TGTGCCAGCAGCAGCTCTAAGCGGCTAAGCTCCTACAATGAGCAGTTCTTC	CASSSSKRLSSYNEQFF
NA	TRBV5-8	NA	TRBJ2-7	TGTGCCAGCAGCTTGGAGGGGGTGAGGGAGCAGTACTTC	CASSLEGVREQYF
once	TRBV7-2	NA	TRBJ2-2	TGTGCCAGCAGCTTAACGGGGACCGGGGAGCTGTTTTTT	CASSLTGTGELFF
NA	TRBV6-5	TRBD1	TRBJ2-1	TGTGCCAGCTATCCGACAGGGGGCTACAATGAGCAGTTCTTC	CASYPTGGYNEQFF
NA	TRBV15	NA	TRBJ1-5	TGTGCCACCAGAGACCAGGGGCCAGTAAACAATCAGCCCCAGCATTTT	CATRDQGPVNNQPQHF
once	TRBV7-9	NA	TRBJ1-6	TGTGCCAGCAGCTTGGAGGGGAATTATAATTCACCCCTCCACTTT	CASSLEGNYNSPLHF
NA	TRBV4-1	TRBD2	TRBJ2-5	TGCGCCAGCAGCCAGGGGACTAGCCGGCAAGAGACCCAGTACTTC	CASSQGTSRQETQYF
NA	TRBV7-2	NA	TRBJ1-2	TGTGCCAGCAGCCTGAAAGCGGGGGACTATGGCTACACCTTC	CASSLKAGDYGYTF
NA	TRBV29-1	NA	TRBJ2-2	TGCAGCGTCATACAGGGTACCGGGGAGCTGTTTTTT	CSVIQGTGELFF
NA	TRBV11-2	NA	TRBJ1-1	TGTGCCAGCAGCTTAACAGGTCGGTCGAACACTGAAGCTTTCTTT	CASSLTGRSNTEAFF
NA	TRBV7-3	TRBD1	TRBJ1-1	TGTGCCAGCAGCGCGGACAGGGGGCGCGGTGAAGCTTTCTTT	CASSADRGRGEAFF
NA	TRBV11-2	TRBD1	TRBJ2-7	TGTGCCAGCAGCTTAGATGGGACAGAGTACGAGCAGTACTTC	CASSLDGTEYEQYF
NA	TRBV18	NA	TRBJ1-1	TGTGCCAGCCTCACCACCAGGAACACTGAAGCTTTCTTT	CASLTTRNTEAFF
once	TRBV4-3	TRBD1	TRBJ1-1	TGCGCCAGCAGCCAGGATAACAGGGGGTTCCCATCTGAAGCTTTCTTT	CASSQDNRGFPSEAFF
NA	TRBV5-1	NA	TRBJ2-5	TGCGCCAGCAGCGCGGGGCAAGAGACCCAGTACTTC	CASSAGQETQYF
NA	TRBV4-3	TRBD2	TRBJ2-3	TGCGCCAGCAGCCAAGAGGAAGCGGGGGGTTATACGCAGTATTTT	CASSQEEAGGYTQYF
NA	TRBV25-1	NA	TRBJ1-2	TGTGCCAGCAGTGGAACGAACAGGGTCCGCTTTGGCTACACCTTC	CASSGTNRVRFGYTF
once	TRBV14	NA	TRBJ1-5	TGTGCCAGCAGCCACCGCCCGGACAGCCCAGGGGAACATTTT	CASSHRPDSPGEHF
NA	TRBV28	NA	TRBJ1-5	TGTGCCAGCAGTCTCCTAGTTAGCAATCAGCCCCAGCATTTT	CASSLLVSNQPQHF
NA	TRBV6-5	NA	TRBJ1-3	TGTGCCAGCAGATCAATGGGGGCTTGGGGAAACACCATATATTTT	CASRSMGAWGNTIYF
NA	TRBV25-1	TRBD1	TRBJ2-1	TGTGCCAGCAGTGCAACGAACAGGGGGAATGAGCAGTTCTTC	CASSATNRGNEQFF
few	TRBV7-2	TRBD2	TRBJ2-1	TGTGCCAGCAGCGCCTCGACTAGCGGGGGGGGTCTGGGAGAGCAGTTCTTC	CASSASTSGGGLGEQFF
NA	TRBV5-4	TRBD2	TRBJ2-2	TGTGCCAGCAGCTTGGCTTCTAGCGGGAGGGTGGCCGGGGAGCTGTTTTTT	CASSLASSGRVAGELFF
few	TRBV4-1	TRBD1	TRBJ1-1	TGCGCCAGCAGCCAAGATTTGGGACAGGGGGTTGGGGGCACTGAAGCTTTCTTT	CASSQDLGQGVGGTEAFF
few	TRBV7-9	NA	TRBJ1-1	TGTGCCAGCAGCTCCCGGGACTTTGAAGCTTTCTTT	CASSSRDFEAFF
few	TRBV15	TRBD2	TRBJ2-3	TGTGCCACCAGCATGGGAGCGGGAGGGATCACAGATACGCAGTATTTT	CATSMGAGGITDTQYF
few	TRBV9	NA	TRBJ2-5	TGTGCCAGCAGCGTAGAGGGGGTCCAAGAGACCCAGTACTTC	CASSVEGVQETQYF
NA	TRBV7-2	TRBD1	TRBJ1-2	TGTGCCAGCAGCTCCCCAGGGGGCAGGGCTGATGGCTACACCTTC	CASSSPGGRADGYTF
NA	TRBV7-7	TRBD1	TRBJ2-1	TGTGCTAGCAGCTTAGACAGGGGGGGGTTCAATGAGCAGTTCTTC	CASSLDRGGFNEQFF
NA	TRBV4-1	NA	TRBJ2-5	TGCGCCAGCAGACAGGTCTTGCAAGAGACCCAGTACTTC	CASRQVLQETQYF
NA	TRBV4-3	NA	TRBJ1-2	TGCGCCAGCAGCCAAAAACTAGGAGCTAACTATGGCTACACCTTC	CASSQKLGANYGYTF
NA	TRBV7-2	NA	TRBJ1-1	TGTGCCAGCAGTCTAAACAGGGACGCGAACACTGAAGCTTTCTTT	CASSLNRDANTEAFF
NA	TRBV4-3	TRBD2	TRBJ2-3	TGCGCCAGCAGCGAGGGACTAGCGGGGCGCACAGATACGCAGTATTTT	CASSEGLAGRTDTQYF
NA	TRBV4-3	NA	TRBJ1-2	TGCGCCAGCAGCCAAGGACAGTACTATGGCTACACCTTC	CASSQGQYYGYTF
NA	TRBV6-5	NA	TRBJ2-3	TGTGCCAGCATGCGGGGGCGTTCCACAGATACGCAGTATTTT	CASMRGRSTDTQYF
NA	TRBV9	NA	TRBJ2-2	TGTGCCAGCAGCCGACTAAACACCGGGGAGCTGTTTTTT	CASSRLNTGELFF
NA	TRBV15	NA	TRBJ1-1	TGTGCCACCAGCAGAATTGGGAGAGAAGCTTTCTTT	CATSRIGREAFF
NA	TRBV7-2	NA	TRBJ2-6	TGTGCCAGCAGCTTAGCTAGAGCCTCTGGGGCCAACGTCCTGACTTTC	CASSLARASGANVLTF
NA	TRBV7-8	NA	TRBJ2-7	TGTGCCAGCAGCTTAGAGCAGGGGACCTACGAGCAGTACTTC	CASSLEQGTYEQYF
NA	TRBV30	NA	TRBJ1-2	TGTGCCAGCGACCTTAGGTCCTATGGCTACACCTTC	CASDLRSYGYTF
NA	TRBV20-1	NA	TRBJ1-1	TGCAGTGCTAGGGCCCCCACTGAAGCTTTCTTT	CSARAPTEAFF
NA	TRBV7-6	NA	TRBJ2-1	TGTGCCAGCAGCTTAGCCACTTCCGGCAATGAGCAGTTCTTC	CASSLATSGNEQFF
NA	TRBV7-2	NA	TRBJ2-6	TGTGCCAGCAGCTTACTTGGGACAACCAACGTCCTGACTTTC	CASSLLGTTNVLTF